Listed below are T cell receptor beta chains from one sample, sequenced in a study of regulatory T cells in long-lasting Graves disease. From the multiplex PCR reads, TCRdb called clonotypes with MiXCR, one entry per CDR3 protein. The sample holds almost 450,000 distinct CDR3 sequences, around 17% seen once. The data were also submitted as part of a second study, on T cells in Graves' hyperthyroidism and ophthalmopathy.

Material: peripheral blood mononuclear cells (PBMCs), obtained at new diagnosis, from a patient treated with antithyroid drugs. The receptors stem from a woman aged 25 to 45 with Graves disease. Both conserved end residues are part of each CDR3.

V,CDR3
TRBV2,CASSAAGTSGNTIYF
TRBV20-1,CSARLGRDEQFF
TRBV18,CASSPQRPGEGFF
TRBV29-1,CSLRPAGRFYNEQFF
TRBV2,CASSSGRFTGELFF
TRBV12-3/TRBV12-4,CASGYLRRDEQYF
TRBV3-1,CASSQVDSTDTQYF
TRBV16,CASSQSGWNFEQFF
TRBV6-4,CASSYFGLTVPGELFF
TRBV18,CASSGVRDSGNTIYF
TRBV2,CASSRPGTGGAGYEQYF
TRBV28,CASSWDTQETQYF
TRBV5-1,CASSGIGLASTDTQYF
TRBV30,CAWSPGAYATNEKLFF
TRBV28,CASSREQGNEQFF
TRBV20-1,CSAKVTGILGTEAFF
TRBV27,CASSMAGGGNQPQHF
TRBV20-1,CSARGGGSGNTIYF
TRBV5-1,CASSLDHRGNTIYF
TRBV2,CASSAFGTGTYEQYF
TRBV7-9,CASSLEVGQGIYGYTF
TRBV3-1,CASSRNRGTEAFF
TRBV19,CASSKVRKEQFF
TRBV29-1,CSVRTGGEQYF
TRBV13,CASSLSSDRPLKQYF
TRBV6-1,CASQPDLGQQQGGTEAFF
TRBV7-9,CASSYFSNTEAFF
TRBV30,CAWTPGGGEKLFF
TRBV28,CASSPLGQRENSYEQYF
TRBV29-1,CSAPGGSITDTQYF
TRBV20-1,CSARGVTSGEDEQYF
TRBV5-1,CASSLAGSRGEKLFF
TRBV7-8,CASSLAPDRYSNQPQHF
TRBV14,CASSHAGEQYF
TRBV13,CASSSTPTSGRGTDGTDTQYF
TRBV27,CASKMGTGLQPQHF
TRBV19,CATSGVNTEAFF
TRBV18,CASSPHPASGAYEQYF
TRBV28,CASRNVGGANGYTF
TRBV20-1,CSARLPGPLYEQYF
TRBV7-2,CASSLLRYDTQYF
TRBV6-1,CASKIGIGTEAFF
TRBV10-1,CASSESIETQYF
TRBV15,CATSRPEGLKDTQYF
TRBV27,CASSLGQGGTDTQYF